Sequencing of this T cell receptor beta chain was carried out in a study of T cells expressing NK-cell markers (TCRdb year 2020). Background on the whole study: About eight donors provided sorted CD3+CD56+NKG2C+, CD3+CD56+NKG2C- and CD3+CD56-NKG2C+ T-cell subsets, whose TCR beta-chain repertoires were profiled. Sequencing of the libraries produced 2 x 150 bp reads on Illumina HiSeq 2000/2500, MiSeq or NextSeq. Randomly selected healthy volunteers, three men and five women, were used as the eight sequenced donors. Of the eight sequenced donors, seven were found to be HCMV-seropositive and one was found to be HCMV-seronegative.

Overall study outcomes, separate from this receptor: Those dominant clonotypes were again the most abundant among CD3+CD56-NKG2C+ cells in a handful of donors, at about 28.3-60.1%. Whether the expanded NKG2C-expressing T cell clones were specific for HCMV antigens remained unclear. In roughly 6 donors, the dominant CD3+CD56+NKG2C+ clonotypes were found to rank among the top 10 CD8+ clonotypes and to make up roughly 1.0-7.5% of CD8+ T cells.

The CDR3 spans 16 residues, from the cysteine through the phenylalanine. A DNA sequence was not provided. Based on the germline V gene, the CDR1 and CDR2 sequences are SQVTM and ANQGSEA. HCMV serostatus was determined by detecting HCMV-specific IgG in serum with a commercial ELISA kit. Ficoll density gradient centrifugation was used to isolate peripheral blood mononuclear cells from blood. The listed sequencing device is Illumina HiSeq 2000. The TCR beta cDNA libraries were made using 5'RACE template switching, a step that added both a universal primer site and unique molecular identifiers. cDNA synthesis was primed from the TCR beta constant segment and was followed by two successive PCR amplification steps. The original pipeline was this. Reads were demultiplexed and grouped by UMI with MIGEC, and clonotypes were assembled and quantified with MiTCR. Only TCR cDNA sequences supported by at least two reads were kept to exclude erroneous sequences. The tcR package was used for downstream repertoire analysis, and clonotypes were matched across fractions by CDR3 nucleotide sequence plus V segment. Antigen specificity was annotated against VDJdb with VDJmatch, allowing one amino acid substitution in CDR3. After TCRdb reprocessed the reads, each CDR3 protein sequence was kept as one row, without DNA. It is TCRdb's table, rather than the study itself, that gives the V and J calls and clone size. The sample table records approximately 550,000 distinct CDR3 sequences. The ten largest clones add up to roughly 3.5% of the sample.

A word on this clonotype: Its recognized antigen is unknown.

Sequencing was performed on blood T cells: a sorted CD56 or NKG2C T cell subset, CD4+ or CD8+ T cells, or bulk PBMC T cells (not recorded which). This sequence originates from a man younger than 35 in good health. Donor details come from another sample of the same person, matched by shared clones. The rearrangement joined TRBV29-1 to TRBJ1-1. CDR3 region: CSVEGRDGPLNTEAFF.